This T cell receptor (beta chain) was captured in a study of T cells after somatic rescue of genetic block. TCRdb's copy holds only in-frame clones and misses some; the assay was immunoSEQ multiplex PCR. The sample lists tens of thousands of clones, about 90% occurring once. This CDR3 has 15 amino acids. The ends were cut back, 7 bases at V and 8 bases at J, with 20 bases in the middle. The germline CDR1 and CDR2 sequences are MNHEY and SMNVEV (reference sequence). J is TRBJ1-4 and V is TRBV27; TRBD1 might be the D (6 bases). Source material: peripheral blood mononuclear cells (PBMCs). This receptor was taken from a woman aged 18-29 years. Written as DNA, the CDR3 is TGTGCCAGCATGCGGGGGGCGAGGGTCGGGGAAAAACTGTTTTTT. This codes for CASMRGARVGEKLFF.